The subject of this entry is one T cell receptor beta chain. The sample originates from a study of blood T cell repertoires in COVID-19. Using immunoSEQ multiplex PCR, the repertoire was profiled, and TCRdb retains in-frame clones only, with some absent. The sample carries roughly 250,000 clones, 75% to 95% recorded once. This CDR3 spans 15 amino acids. The junction had 6 bases not matched to a gene; V was cut back by 6 bases and J by 1 base. CDR1 and CDR2 from the germline V gene are MNHEY and SVGAGI. The chain employs TRBV6-5 and TRBJ1-3, with 7 bases matching TRBD1. Sequencing was carried out using PBMCs or T cells enriched from blood (not recorded which). The TCR sequence derives from a woman aged 18-29 years who had recovered from COVID-19. CDR3 in DNA: TGTGCCAGCAGCCGCGGGACAGATTCTGGAAACACCATATATTTT. Translated: CASSRGTDSGNTIYF.